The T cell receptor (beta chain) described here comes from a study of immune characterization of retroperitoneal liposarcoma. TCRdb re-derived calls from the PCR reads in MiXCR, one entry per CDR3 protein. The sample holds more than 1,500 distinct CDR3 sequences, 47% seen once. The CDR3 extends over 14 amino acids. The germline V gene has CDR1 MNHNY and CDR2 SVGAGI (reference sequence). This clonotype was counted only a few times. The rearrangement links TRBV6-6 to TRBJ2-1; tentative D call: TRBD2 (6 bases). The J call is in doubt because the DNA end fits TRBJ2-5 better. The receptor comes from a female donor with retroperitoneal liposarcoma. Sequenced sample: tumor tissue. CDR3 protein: CASSYRRTGVPQYF. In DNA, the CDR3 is TGTGCCAGCAGTTACCGACGCACGGGGGTGCCCCAGTACTTC.